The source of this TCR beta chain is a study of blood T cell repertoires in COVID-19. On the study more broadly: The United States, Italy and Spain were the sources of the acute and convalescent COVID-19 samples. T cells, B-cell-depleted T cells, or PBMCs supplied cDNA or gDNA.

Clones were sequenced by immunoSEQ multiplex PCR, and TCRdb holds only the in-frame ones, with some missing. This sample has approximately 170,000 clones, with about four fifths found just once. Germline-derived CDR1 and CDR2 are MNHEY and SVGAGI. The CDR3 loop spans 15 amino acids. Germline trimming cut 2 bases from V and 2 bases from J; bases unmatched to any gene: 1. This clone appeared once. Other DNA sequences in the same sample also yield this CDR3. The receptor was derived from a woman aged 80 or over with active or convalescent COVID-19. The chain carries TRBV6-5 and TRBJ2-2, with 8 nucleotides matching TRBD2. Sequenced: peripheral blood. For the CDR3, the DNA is TGTGCCAGCAGTTACAGCGGGAGAAACACCGGGGAGCTGTTTTTT. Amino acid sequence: CASSYSGRNTGELFF.